This T cell receptor (beta chain) was sequenced for a study of OX40 agonist ivuxolimab in advanced cancers. Study information: Each patient was given ivuxolimab into a vein every 2 weeks, at 0.01 to 10 mg/kg. People who had prior anti-PD-1, anti-PD-L1 or anti-CTLA-4 therapy could take part, and under 45% had some. Subjects had a mean age of roughly 60 years, with a range of 23 to 79; 82.7% were male.

Peripheral blood came from all dose cohorts at three timepoints. Profiling relied on immunoSEQ multiplex PCR, and the TCRdb table lists in-frame clones only, not all of them. The table lists tens of thousands of clones, about 88% of them singletons, with 0.64% in the top ten. Deletions cut 8 bases from V and 3 bases from J, with 5 bases between. This CDR3 is built from 12 residues. The germline CDR1 and CDR2 sequences are MNHEY and SMNVEV (reference sequence). The clonotype was recovered from an adult with an advanced solid tumor such as melanoma, head and neck, liver or kidney cancer. Sequences were derived from CD4+ or CD8+ T cells sorted from blood, sampled in a trial of the OX40 agonist ivuxolimab. The chain has TRBV27 and TRBJ2-6; D gene ambiguous. CDR3 sequence reads: CASGDGANVLTF. The CDR3 nucleotides are TGTGCCAGCGGGGATGGGGCCAACGTCCTGACTTTC. The variable domain in full, with the rest retrieved from reference TRBV27 and TRBJ2-6, is EAQVTQNPRYLITVTGKKLTVTCSQNMNHEYMSWYRQDPGLGLRQIYYSMNVEVTDKGDVPEGYKVSRKEKRNFPLILESPSPNQTSLYFCASGDGANVLTFGAGSRLTVL.